This entry is about one T cell receptor beta chain. Its matching antigen is unknown. Clones were sequenced by immunoSEQ multiplex PCR, and TCRdb holds only the in-frame ones, with some missing. This sample has 150,000 to 170,000 clones, with 90% found just once. This specimen comes from a study of T cell responses to AZD1222 COVID-19 vaccine. As for the study in general: Pooling was applied to second doses at about 4 or about 12 weeks. Study findings and constraints: Reportedly, nearly half the spike-specific TCRs target unmutated variant regions. Most donors were white British and more were female, and clonal diversity was possibly underestimated. No day 14 peak samples; only post-peak repertoires were characterized.

The length of the CDR3 is 17 residues. Germline trimming cut 1 base from V and 2 bases from J; bases unmatched to any gene: 3. Germline V gene data show CDR1 as SGHTS and CDR2 as YDEGEE. The chain is built from TRBV5-8 and TRBJ2-1, with 13 bases aligning to TRBD2. This sequence originates from an adult in good health. This sample comprised peripheral blood, obtained on day 0 of AZD1222 vaccination. CDR3 in DNA: TGTGCCAGCAGCTTGACTAGCGGGAGGGGGGCCTACAATGAGCAGTTCTTC. Encoded protein: CASSLTSGRGAYNEQFF.